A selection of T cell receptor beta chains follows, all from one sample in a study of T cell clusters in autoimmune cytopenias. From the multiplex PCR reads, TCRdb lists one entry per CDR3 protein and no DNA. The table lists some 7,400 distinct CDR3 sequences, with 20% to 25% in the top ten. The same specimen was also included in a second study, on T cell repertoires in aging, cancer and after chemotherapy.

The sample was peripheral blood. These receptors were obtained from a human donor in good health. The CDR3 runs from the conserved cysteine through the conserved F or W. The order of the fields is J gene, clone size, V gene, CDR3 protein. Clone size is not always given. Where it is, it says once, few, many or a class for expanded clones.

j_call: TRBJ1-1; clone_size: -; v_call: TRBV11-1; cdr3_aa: CASSKDRGAEAFF
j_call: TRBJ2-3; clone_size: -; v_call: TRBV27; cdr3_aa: CASSRGLAGGTTSTDTQYF
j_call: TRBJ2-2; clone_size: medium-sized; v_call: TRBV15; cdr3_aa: CATSPRTANTGELFF
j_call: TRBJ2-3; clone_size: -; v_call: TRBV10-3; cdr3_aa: CAISEPAPVEDRRITDTQYF
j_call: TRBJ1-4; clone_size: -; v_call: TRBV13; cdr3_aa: CASSSTGENEKLFF
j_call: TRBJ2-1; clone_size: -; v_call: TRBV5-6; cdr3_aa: CASVPTPRTSVKGDEQFF
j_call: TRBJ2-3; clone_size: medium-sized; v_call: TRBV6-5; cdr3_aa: CASSSRGLALIGTQYF
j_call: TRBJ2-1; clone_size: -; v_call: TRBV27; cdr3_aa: CASSIGRAANEQFF
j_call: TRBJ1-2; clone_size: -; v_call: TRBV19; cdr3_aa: CASKVANYGYTF
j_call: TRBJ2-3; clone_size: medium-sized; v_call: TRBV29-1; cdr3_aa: CSSRVGTDTQYF
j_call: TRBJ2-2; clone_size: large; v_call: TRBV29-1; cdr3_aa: CSVGGVTTTTGELFF
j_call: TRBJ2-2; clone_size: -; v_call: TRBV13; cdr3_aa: CASSFSGGASAGELFF
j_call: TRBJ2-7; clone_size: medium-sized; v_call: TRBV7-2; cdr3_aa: CASRSDGPYEQYF
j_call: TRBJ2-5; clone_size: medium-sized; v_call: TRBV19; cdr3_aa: CASRRGETQYF
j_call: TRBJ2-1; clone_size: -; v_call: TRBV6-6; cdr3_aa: CASSYSSGEYNEQFF
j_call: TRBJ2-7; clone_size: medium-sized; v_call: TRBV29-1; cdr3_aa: CSVVGTPNYEQYF
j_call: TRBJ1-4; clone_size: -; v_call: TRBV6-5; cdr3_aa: CASSKQGWGEKLFF
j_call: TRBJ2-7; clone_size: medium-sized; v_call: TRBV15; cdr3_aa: CATSRSGSSYEQYF
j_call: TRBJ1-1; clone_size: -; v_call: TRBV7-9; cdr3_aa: CASSSSHRPQGNTEAFF
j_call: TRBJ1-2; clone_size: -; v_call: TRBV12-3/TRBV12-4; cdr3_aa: CASSFFRGTVYGYTF
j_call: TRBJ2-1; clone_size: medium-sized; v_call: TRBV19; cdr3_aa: CASSIPGQGKNEQFF
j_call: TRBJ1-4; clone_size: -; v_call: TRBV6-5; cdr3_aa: CAHSDRPNEKLFF
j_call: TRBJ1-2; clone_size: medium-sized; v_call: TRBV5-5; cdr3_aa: CASSFEGGGYTF
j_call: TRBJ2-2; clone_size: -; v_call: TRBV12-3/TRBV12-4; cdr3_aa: CASSLNPGELFF
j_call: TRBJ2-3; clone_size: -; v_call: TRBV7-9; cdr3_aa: CASGSGDTQYF
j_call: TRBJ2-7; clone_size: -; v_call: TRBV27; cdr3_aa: CASSWGAAAYEQYF
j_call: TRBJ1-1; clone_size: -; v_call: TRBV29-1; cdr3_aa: CSVASSEYTEAFF
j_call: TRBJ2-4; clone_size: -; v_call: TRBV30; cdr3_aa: CAWSPPAGLRNIQYF
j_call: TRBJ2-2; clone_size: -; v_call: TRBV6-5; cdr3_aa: CASSREGGELFF
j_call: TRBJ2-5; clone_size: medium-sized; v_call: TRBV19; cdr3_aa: CASSVGLQETQYF
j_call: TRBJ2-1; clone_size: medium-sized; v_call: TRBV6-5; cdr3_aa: CASSYPDRGSEQFF
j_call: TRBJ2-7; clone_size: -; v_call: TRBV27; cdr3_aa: CASSLRSTYEQYF
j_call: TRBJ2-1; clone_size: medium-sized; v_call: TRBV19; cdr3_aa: CASSIIGTGGEQFF
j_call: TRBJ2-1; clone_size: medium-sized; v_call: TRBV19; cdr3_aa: CASSIPPGRGGNEQFF
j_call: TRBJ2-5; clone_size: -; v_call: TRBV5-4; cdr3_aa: CASSSGGGVQETQYF
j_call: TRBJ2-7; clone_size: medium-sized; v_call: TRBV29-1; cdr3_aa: CSVEMRGWDKRHEQYF
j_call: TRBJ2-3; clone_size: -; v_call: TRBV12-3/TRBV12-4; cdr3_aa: CASSLRGSGATDTQYF
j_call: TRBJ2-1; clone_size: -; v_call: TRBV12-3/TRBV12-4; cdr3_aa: CASSLDLAGVYNEQFF
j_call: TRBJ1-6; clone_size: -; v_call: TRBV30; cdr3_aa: CAWSLLGTEMRALHF
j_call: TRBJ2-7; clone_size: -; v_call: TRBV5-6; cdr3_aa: CASSELGTGGYEQYF
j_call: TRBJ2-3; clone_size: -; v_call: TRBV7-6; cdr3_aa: CASSFYPGQGASDTQYF
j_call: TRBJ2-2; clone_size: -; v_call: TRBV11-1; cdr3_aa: CASSSPGGDTGELFF
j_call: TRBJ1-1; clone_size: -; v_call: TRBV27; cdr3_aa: CASRGNTEAFF
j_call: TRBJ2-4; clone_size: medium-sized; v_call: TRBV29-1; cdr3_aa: CSVEINGGANIQYF
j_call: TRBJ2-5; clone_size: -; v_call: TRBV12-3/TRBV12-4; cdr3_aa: CASSLGQQETQYF